The next 3 T cell receptor beta chains were all read from a single sample in a study of T cell repertoires in cytomegalovirus infection. TCRdb analysed the reads with MiXCR anew, one entry per CDR3 protein. The table includes under 500,000 distinct CDR3 sequences, about 42% detected once. What these receptors recognize is not known. The specimen was cultured PBMCs, collected from culture after CMV antigen stimulation. Every receptor here comes from a human donor in good health (CMV status not recorded). Some clones in this sample may be carry-over from other donors' samples.

This chain links TRBV7-2 with TRBJ2-5; 14 nucleotides match TRBD2. Per germline, CDR1 SGHTA and CDR2 FQGNSA. CDR3 size: 16 residues. V dropped 3 bases and J dropped 5; count of bases not matched to a gene: 5. The CDR3 region has the DNA TGTGCCAGCAGCTTGACTAGCGGGGGGGCCCGGGAGACCCAGTACTTC. This encodes CASSLTSGGARETQYF.

This clonotype was recorded only once. V gene TRBV12-3 or TRBV12-4 combines with J gene TRBJ2-2, with unresolved D. The CDR3 totals 11 residues. Between the trimmed V and J ends, which lost 8 bases and 7 bases, there was a span of 8 bases. The CDR3 coding sequence is TGTGCCAGCGGTACATTCGGGGAGCTGTTTTTT. It translates to CASGTFGELFF.

V and J are TRBV6-1 and TRBJ2-1; 7 positions agree with TRBD2. This CDR3 contains 15 residues. Germline CDR1 MNHNS, CDR2 SASEGT. V dropped 7 bases and J dropped 5; count of bases not matched to a gene: 11. The CDR3 reads CASTRTSLSHNEQFF. The CDR3 DNA follows: TGTGCCAGCACCAGGACTAGTTTATCCCACAATGAGCAGTTCTTC.